Listed below are T cell receptor beta chains from one sample, sequenced in a study of blood T cell repertoires in COVID-19. Data came from immunoSEQ multiplex PCR; TCRdb stores just in-frame clones and leaves some out. The sample shows a few hundred thousand clones, roughly 91% of them seen only once. The sequencing sample was made of PBMCs or T cells enriched from blood (not recorded which). The origin of the receptors is a woman aged 25 to 45 who had recovered from COVID-19. Each CDR3 is given with its conserved first and last residue. D genes are given only for firm matches. The size field is filled for only some rows; it gives once, few, many or a size class.

clone_size	v_call	d_call	j_call	cdr3_nt	cdr3_aa
.	TRBV28	.	TRBJ1-3	TGTGCCAGCAGTTTAAGCAGGCTCCCTGGAAACACCATATATTTT	CASSLSRLPGNTIYF
.	TRBV7-7	.	TRBJ1-1	TGTGCTAGCAGCCCTAAAGGGGACACCTACACTGAAGCTTTCTTT	CASSPKGDTYTEAFF
.	TRBV27	.	TRBJ2-2	TGTGCCAGCAGTTTGAGTACAGGGAGTGAGGGGGAGCTGTTTTTT	CASSLSTGSEGELFF
.	TRBV5-5	.	TRBJ1-2	TGTGCCAGCAGCTTGGCCAGCAGGCCCTACTATGGCTACACCTTC	CASSLASRPYYGYTF
.	TRBV19	TRBD1	TRBJ1-2	TGTGCCAGTAGCCAGGGGACAGCGAGGTACGGCTATGGCTACACCTTC	CASSQGTARYGYGYTF
few	TRBV4-2	.	TRBJ2-3	TGTGCCAGCAGCCAAGATCCAACGGGGGGCACAGATACGCAGTATTTT	CASSQDPTGGTDTQYF
.	TRBV29-1	TRBD1	TRBJ1-1	TGCAGCGTTCAGAGACAGGGGTACAGCACTGAAGCTTTCTTT	CSVQRQGYSTEAFF
.	TRBV9	.	TRBJ1-5	TGTGCCAGCAGCTGTATCAGATCCGGGGTCAATCAGCCCCAGCATTTT	CASSCIRSGVNQPQHF
.	TRBV6-2/TRBV6-3	TRBD2	TRBJ2-7	TGTGCCAGCAGATACCCGGGACAGGGACTAGCGGACTGGTACGAGCAGTACTTC	CASRYPGQGLADWYEQYF
.	TRBV24-1	.	TRBJ1-3	TGTGCCACCAGTGATCCTAGCTCTGGAAACACCATATATTTT	CATSDPSSGNTIYF
.	TRBV18	.	TRBJ1-4	TGTGCCAGCTCACCCAGACAGACTGCAACTAATGAAAAACTGTTTTTT	CASSPRQTATNEKLFF
.	TRBV18	.	TRBJ1-3	TGTGCCAGCTCACCGACAGCTCGATTAAGATCTGGAAACACCATATATTTT	CASSPTARLRSGNTIYF
few	TRBV28	.	TRBJ1-5	TGTGCCAGCAGTTTGGTGGGTCGGGCCCAGCATTTT	CASSLVGRAQHF
.	TRBV5-1	.	TRBJ2-2	TGCGCCAGCAGCCCTGACACTTACACCGGGGAGCTGTTTTTT	CASSPDTYTGELFF
once	TRBV7-6	.	TRBJ2-3	TGTGCCAGCAGCTTAGCGCCCAGGGTGGGAGATACGCAGTATTTT	CASSLAPRVGDTQYF
.	TRBV12-5	.	TRBJ1-1	TGTGCTAGTGGTTTGGCAGGTTTCACTGAAGCTTTCTTT	CASGLAGFTEAFF
.	TRBV12-5	TRBD2	TRBJ2-3	TGTGCTAGTGGTTTGGGGACTAGCGGATACACAGATACGCAGTATTTT	CASGLGTSGYTDTQYF
.	TRBV9	.	TRBJ2-7	TGTGCCAGCAGCCGCACTTCCTACGAGCAGTACTTC	CASSRTSYEQYF
.	TRBV27	TRBD2	TRBJ2-7	TGTGCCAGCAGTATGGGACTAGCGGGATCCTACGAGCAGTACTTC	CASSMGLAGSYEQYF
.	TRBV18	TRBD1	TRBJ1-2	TGTGCCAGCTCACCATCCCGATACACCGGGACAGGGGTTAATGGCTACACCTTC	CASSPSRYTGTGVNGYTF
.	TRBV28	TRBD1	TRBJ1-2	TGTGCCAGCATTCTCTCCCTCGGACAGGGAAGGGCCTATGGCTACACCTTC	CASILSLGQGRAYGYTF
.	TRBV19	TRBD1	TRBJ1-2	TGTGCCAGTAGTCCCTTGGCCATGGGGGACAGGTTCTATGGCTACACCTTC	CASSPLAMGDRFYGYTF
.	TRBV7-2	.	TRBJ2-7	TGTGCCAGCAGCGTAAGGGGCACCGTCTACGAGCAGTACTTC	CASSVRGTVYEQYF
once	TRBV5-1	TRBD2	TRBJ2-3	TGCGCCAGCAGCGGGAGACTAGCGGCACTTCAAAAGGTCACAGATACGCAGTATTTT	CASSGRLAALQKVTDTQYF
.	TRBV19	TRBD2	TRBJ2-1	TGTGCCAGTAGTATATGGGGACTAGCGGGAGGTGTTGGGGAGCAGTTCTTC	CASSIWGLAGGVGEQFF
.	TRBV7-8	TRBD1	TRBJ1-1	TGTGCCAGCAGCCGAAGACAGGGCGGCACTGAAGCTTTCTTT	CASSRRQGGTEAFF
.	TRBV13	TRBD1	TRBJ1-1	TGTGCCAGCAGCTCGGGACAGCTCATGAACACTGAAGCTTTCTTT	CASSSGQLMNTEAFF
.	TRBV7-9	TRBD2	TRBJ2-5	TGTGCCAGCAGCTTAGGGACTAGCGGCTTAATGGAGACCCAGTACTTC	CASSLGTSGLMETQYF
once	TRBV7-9	.	TRBJ1-1	TGTGCCAGCAGCTTGTCGGACAATGAAGCTTTCTTT	CASSLSDNEAFF
.	TRBV5-4	TRBD2	TRBJ2-2	TGTGCCAGCAGCTCCGTAGCGGGAGGGAACACCGGGGAGCTGTTTTTT	CASSSVAGGNTGELFF
.	TRBV7-2	.	TRBJ1-5	TGTGCCAGCAGCTCCTACCCGGGGGTAGATCAGCCCCAGCATTTT	CASSSYPGVDQPQHF
.	TRBV6-6	TRBD1	TRBJ1-1	TGTGCCAGCAGTCCCCACCGGGACAGGGTCCTAGGCACTGAAGCTTTCTTT	CASSPHRDRVLGTEAFF
.	TRBV2	TRBD1	TRBJ1-1	TGTGCCAGCAGCGGACAGGGTGGGTACACTGAAGCTTTCTTT	CASSGQGGYTEAFF
.	TRBV4-1	.	TRBJ2-7	TGCGCCAGCAGCCAGGCGGGTTACGAGCAGTACTTC	CASSQAGYEQYF
.	TRBV19	.	TRBJ2-2	TGTGCCAGTAGTATATTCCGGGGTCGCACCGGGGAGCTGTTTTTT	CASSIFRGRTGELFF
once	TRBV5-1	.	TRBJ1-2	TGCGCCAGCAGCTTGCTGGGGCAGGCCTATGGCTACACCTTC	CASSLLGQAYGYTF
.	TRBV30	.	TRBJ1-6	TGTGCCTGGAGTGTAGATTGGCAGGGCGATAATTCACCCCTCCACTTT	CAWSVDWQGDNSPLHF
once	TRBV7-9	.	TRBJ1-4	TGTGCCAGCAGCTTAACTCCAACCGGAGAACTGTTTTTT	CASSLTPTGELFF
.	TRBV5-1	.	TRBJ1-2	TGCGCCAGCAGTTCTGACAGCCTGCGGGGCTATGGCTACACCTTC	CASSSDSLRGYGYTF
.	TRBV5-4	.	TRBJ1-5	TGTGCCAGCAGCCCGGGTTGGGATCAGCCCCAGCATTTT	CASSPGWDQPQHF
once	TRBV12-5	TRBD1	TRBJ2-6	TGTGCTAGTGCCGTAACAGGGGTGGCCAACGTCCTGACTTTC	CASAVTGVANVLTF
.	TRBV18	TRBD2	TRBJ2-1	TGTGCCAGCTCCCCGGCTAGCGGAAACAATGAGCAGTTCTTC	CASSPASGNNEQFF
.	TRBV7-9	.	TRBJ1-5	TGTGCCAGCAGCCCCCATGGTCTTTCGGGGAGTGAAGCCCAGCATTTT	CASSPHGLSGSEAQHF
.	TRBV28	.	TRBJ1-2	TGTGCCAGCACCCCCTCTTACTCTAACTATGGCTACACCTTC	CASTPSYSNYGYTF
once	TRBV4-1	.	TRBJ2-7	TGCGCCAGCACGCCCGGGATCACAACCTCCTACGAGCAGTACTTC	CASTPGITTSYEQYF
.	TRBV19	.	TRBJ1-5	TGTGCCAGTATGAGGCAAGGGGATCAGCCCCAGCATTTT	CASMRQGDQPQHF
.	TRBV6-5	TRBD1	TRBJ1-4	TGTGCCAGCAGTTCAACAGGGGACGAAAAACTGTTTTTT	CASSSTGDEKLFF
.	TRBV19	.	TRBJ2-3	TGTGCCAGTAGTATAGTGGCAGGGCCATCCACAGATACGCAGTATTTT	CASSIVAGPSTDTQYF